One T cell receptor beta chain is described in this entry. This sample stems from a study of T-cell memory formation after mild COVID-19. Using constant-segment primers, 5'RACE produced TCR alpha and TCR beta cDNA libraries carrying sample barcodes and UMIs. TCRdb reprocessed the 5' RACE reads with MiXCR, giving one entry per CDR3 protein. The sample holds hundreds of thousands of distinct CDR3 sequences, roughly 15% seen once. The CDR3 consists of 13 residues. V lost 10 bases to trimming and J lost 5 bases, with 16 bases between them. Per the germline V gene, CDR1 is KGHDR and CDR2 is SFDVKD. This chain links TRBV24-1 with TRBJ2-5; possibly TRBD2 for D (6 bases). Sequencing was carried out using PBMCs or a T cell subset sorted from them (not recorded which). The sequence came from a young man who had mild COVID-19 (a few samples of this study predate the infection). Cell type and time point are not known. The chain's CDR3 is CATGGGMGETQYF. Written as DNA, the CDR3 is TGTGCCACAGGCGGAGGGATGGGGGAGACCCAGTACTTC.